The T cell receptor delta chain described here comes from a study of gamma-delta T cells after stem cell transplantation. TCRdb re-called the RT-PCR reads via CATT. Of thousands of delta-chain clones listed, 1.2% are singletons. Germline CDR1 GEAIGNYY, CDR2 EKD. Trimming at V came to 7 bases and at J to 0 bases, leaving 15 bases not matched to a gene. The CDR3 extends over 17 amino acids. A note on this clone: TCRdb lists the protein of a much larger clone for this DNA, which differs at residue 6, so this is likely a read error; the protein given here is translated from the DNA itself.

The sequencing sample was made of gamma-delta T cells. The chain recombines TRDV2 with TRDJ1; 8 nucleotides line up with TRDD3. The TCR sequence derives from a human donor. It is not recorded whose cells these are; they may come from a transplant donor. CDR3 amino acids: CACTSFAGGVHTDKLIF. In DNA form, the CDR3 reads TGTGCCTGCACTTCCTTTGCTGGGGGAGTACACACCGATAAACTCATCTTT.